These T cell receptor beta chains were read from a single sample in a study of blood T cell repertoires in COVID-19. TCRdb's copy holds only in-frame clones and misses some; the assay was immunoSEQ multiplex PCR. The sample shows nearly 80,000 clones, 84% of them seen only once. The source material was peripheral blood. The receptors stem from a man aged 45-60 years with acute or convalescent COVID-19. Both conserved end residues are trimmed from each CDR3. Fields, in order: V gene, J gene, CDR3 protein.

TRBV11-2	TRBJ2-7	ASSDRTGPYEQY
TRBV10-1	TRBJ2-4	ASREFLAGVRWGIQY
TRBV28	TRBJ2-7	ASSPPGSAGGVQY
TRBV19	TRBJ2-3	ASREGADGRTDTQY
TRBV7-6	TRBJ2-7	ASSSGLAGDGEQY
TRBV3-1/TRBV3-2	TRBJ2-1	ASSLLAGYNEQF
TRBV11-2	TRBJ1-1	ASRQDYRGPGRAF
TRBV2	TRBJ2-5	ASRPQGTRETQY
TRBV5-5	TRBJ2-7	ASRRPGQGKSYEQY
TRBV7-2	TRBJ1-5	ASSLVETQGVDQPQH
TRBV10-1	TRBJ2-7	ASSRGSAYEQY
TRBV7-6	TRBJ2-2	ASSPSPGLAGYPNTGELF
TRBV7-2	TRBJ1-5	ASSSVVGGRPQH
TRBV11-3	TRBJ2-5	ASRSRDQETQY
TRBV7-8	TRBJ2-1	ASSRTSGGAASYNEQF
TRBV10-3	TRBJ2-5	AISKMGQQQETQY
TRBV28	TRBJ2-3	ASSSTAFTDTQY
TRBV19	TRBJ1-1	ASSIMAISNTEAF
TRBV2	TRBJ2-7	ASSEGQDKSYEQY
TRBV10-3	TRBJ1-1	AIRAGQGVGTNTEAF
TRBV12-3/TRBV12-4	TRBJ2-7	ASSSTIGEQY
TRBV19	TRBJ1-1	ASSIDAKNTEAF
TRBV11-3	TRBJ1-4	ASSPRTGTNEKLF
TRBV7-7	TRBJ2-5	ASSSTGGAETQY